The rows below give T cell receptor beta chains drawn from one sample of a study of CD8 T cells in Susac syndrome. MiXCR was run by TCRdb on the immunoSEQ multiplex PCR reads, yielding one entry per CDR3 protein. The sample comprises about 280,000 distinct CDR3 sequences, around 83% of which are singletons, and approximately 0.11% rests with the top ten. The sequenced sample was CD8+ T cells from PBMCs. The receptors were sampled from a human donor with multiple sclerosis. The CDR3 runs from the conserved cysteine through the conserved F or W. The D gene is left open where the match is weak. Some rows have no size entry. The others give once, few or many, or a class for an expanded clone.

NA	TRBV2	NA	TRBJ1-1	TGTGCCAGCAGTGCTGGGAAGGGGAGGGAGGACACTGAAGCTTTCTTT	CASSAGKGREDTEAFF
NA	TRBV20-1	NA	TRBJ2-7	TGCAGTGCGACGTCGGACGCGACATCGACCTACGAGCAGTACTTC	CSATSDATSTYEQYF
NA	TRBV7-2	few	TRBJ2-1	TGTGCCAGCAGCTTTGGAGGGCCCGGCAATGAGCAGTTCTTC	CASSFGGPGNEQFF
NA	TRBV30	NA	TRBJ2-5	TGTGCCTGGGACCTGGGGAGGCCGTGGGGAGAGACCCAGTACTTC	CAWDLGRPWGETQYF
TRBD2	TRBV9	NA	TRBJ2-7	TGTGCCAGCAGCACTTCTTTAGCGGGGCCGACCTACGAGCAGTACTTC	CASSTSLAGPTYEQYF
NA	TRBV28	few	TRBJ1-5	TGTGCCAGCAGTTTCGGTGCCCCCAATCAGCCCCAGCATTTT	CASSFGAPNQPQHF
NA	TRBV12-3/TRBV12-4	NA	TRBJ2-2	TGTGCCAGCAGTTCCTCCTTTCGGGGGCCGGGCACCGGGGAGCTGTTTTTT	CASSSSFRGPGTGELFF
NA	TRBV7-9	once	TRBJ1-1	TGTGCCAGCAGCGGGGCAATGGACACTGAAGCTTTCTTT	CASSGAMDTEAFF
TRBD2	TRBV3-1	NA	TRBJ2-7	TGTGCCAGCAGCCAAGCTTTGCCTAGCGGGAGGCCTTACGAGCAGTACTTC	CASSQALPSGRPYEQYF
NA	TRBV7-3	NA	TRBJ2-2	TGTGCCAGCAGCTTATACACCGTCGGACCCACGGAGGTTGAGGCCGGGGAGCTGTTTTTT	CASSLYTVGPTEVEAGELFF
NA	TRBV21-1	NA	TRBJ1-2	TGTGCCAGCAGCACGAGTCCGGGGCGAGGGGGCTACACCTTC	CASSTSPGRGGYTF
NA	TRBV27	NA	TRBJ1-1	TGTGCCAGCAGTTTAGGCGGGCCGCGGAATGAAGCTTTCTTT	CASSLGGPRNEAFF
TRBD2	TRBV6-1	NA	TRBJ2-7	TGTGCCAGCAGTCCCGTCGGGACTAGCGGGGCCTACGAGCAGTACTTC	CASSPVGTSGAYEQYF
NA	TRBV6-5	NA	TRBJ1-1	TGTGCCAGCAGTTACTCGTTGTACGGGTTCACTGAAGCTTTCTTT	CASSYSLYGFTEAFF
NA	TRBV28	NA	TRBJ2-7	TGTGCCAGCACGTGGGGTTTTACATGGGGCTCCTACGAGCAGTACTTC	CASTWGFTWGSYEQYF
NA	TRBV7-9	NA	TRBJ2-1	TGTGCCAGCAGCGGGGACTCCAACAATGAGCAGTTCTTC	CASSGDSNNEQFF
NA	TRBV9	NA	TRBJ2-1	TGTGCCAGCAGCGTAAGCCGGGACAAAGATTACAATGAGCAGTTCTTC	CASSVSRDKDYNEQFF
NA	TRBV20-1	NA	TRBJ2-7	TGCAGTGCTAGAAGGGGCTCCTACGAGCAGTACTTC	CSARRGSYEQYF
NA	TRBV28	NA	TRBJ2-7	TGTGCCAGCATAAGGCAGGCGAGCTCCTACGAGCAGTACTTC	CASIRQASSYEQYF
TRBD2	TRBV5-4	NA	TRBJ2-3	TGTGCCATCCGAGCGGCGGGAGAGAGGGAAGATACGCAGTATTTT	CAIRAAGEREDTQYF
NA	TRBV27	NA	TRBJ2-6	TGTGCCAGCAGTTTTTCCCCTTACCCTACAGGGAGTCCGCGGGGGCGCTGGTGGGCCAACGTCCTGACTTTC	CASSFSPYPTGSPRGRWWANVLTF
TRBD2	TRBV30	NA	TRBJ2-1	TGTGCCTGGAATCGCTTAGCGGGGGGTTATGGTGAGCAGTTCTTC	CAWNRLAGGYGEQFF
NA	TRBV27	NA	TRBJ1-5	TGTGCCAGCAGCCGCCCAAGGCAGCCCCAGCATTTT	CASSRPRQPQHF
TRBD2	TRBV30	NA	TRBJ2-3	TGTGCCTGTAACTATCTTAGCGGGAGGGCTCCCGTTGCGCAGTATTTT	CACNYLSGRAPVAQYF
TRBD2	TRBV27	NA	TRBJ2-1	TGTGCCAGCAGTCTCTTAGCGGGAGGGCCCGATGAGCAGTTCTTC	CASSLLAGGPDEQFF
TRBD2	TRBV12-3/TRBV12-4	NA	TRBJ2-1	TGTGCCAGCAGTTTATCCTCCGCTAGCGGGAGATCCTACAATGAGCAGTTCTTC	CASSLSSASGRSYNEQFF
NA	TRBV19	NA	TRBJ1-1	TGTGCCAGTAGTATAGAGATGGGGGTAGGGGGGAACACTGAAGCTTTCTTT	CASSIEMGVGGNTEAFF
NA	TRBV4-1	NA	TRBJ2-7	TGCGCCAGCAGCCGGACCAGGGGGGACCGCTACGAGCAGTACTTC	CASSRTRGDRYEQYF
NA	TRBV9	NA	TRBJ1-6	TGTGCCAGCAGCGTCCGGGATTCACCCCTCCACTTT	CASSVRDSPLHF
NA	TRBV30	NA	TRBJ2-1	TGTGCCTGGAGTGTAGGGGCGGGAACTAATGAGCAGTTCTTC	CAWSVGAGTNEQFF
NA	TRBV5-5	NA	TRBJ2-1	TGTGCCAGTCTCCGAGCCGTCCATGAGCAGTTCTTC	CASLRAVHEQFF
NA	TRBV7-2	NA	TRBJ1-1	TGTGCCAGCAGCCCTGGTTGGGGGCGGAACACTGAAGCTTTCTTT	CASSPGWGRNTEAFF
TRBD1	TRBV18	once	TRBJ1-1	TGTGCCAGCTCACCTCCTGGGACAGCGGGCACTGAAGCTTTCTTT	CASSPPGTAGTEAFF
NA	TRBV11-2	once	TRBJ2-1	TGTGCCAGCAGCTTTCGGACAGCCTACAATGAGCAGTTCTTC	CASSFRTAYNEQFF
TRBD1	TRBV2	NA	TRBJ2-3	TGTGCCAGCAGAATCCCACAGGGGGTAGATACGCAGTATTTT	CASRIPQGVDTQYF
NA	TRBV7-2	NA	TRBJ2-7	TGTGCCAGCAACCCGACAGAACCCAGGGCTTACGAGCAGTACTTC	CASNPTEPRAYEQYF
NA	TRBV19	NA	TRBJ2-2	TGTGCCAGTAGTCCACTTGGTGGGGACACCGGGGAGCTGTTTTTT	CASSPLGGDTGELFF
TRBD1	TRBV2	NA	TRBJ2-7	TGTGCCAGCAGTGAAATGATTAGGGACAGGGGTTCCTCCTACGAGCAGTACTTC	CASSEMIRDRGSSYEQYF
NA	TRBV4-2	NA	TRBJ2-2	TGTGCCAGCAGCCTTCACCTGTCTCCGAGACAGGTTGTGAACACCGGGGAGCTGTTTTTT	CASSLHLSPRQVVNTGELFF
NA	TRBV29-1	NA	TRBJ2-1	TGCAGCGTAGTGGAGCGCAGGGACTACAATGAGCAGTTCTTC	CSVVERRDYNEQFF
NA	TRBV11-2	NA	TRBJ2-3	TGTGCCAGCAGCTCCATAGCTTGGGGCACAGATACGCAGTATTTT	CASSSIAWGTDTQYF
TRBD1	TRBV29-1	NA	TRBJ1-2	TGCAGCGTTGGACAGGGCCATGGCTACACCTTC	CSVGQGHGYTF
TRBD2	TRBV27	NA	TRBJ2-1	TGTGCCAGCAGTCTGTCTGTGACTAGCTCGTATTATGAGCAGTTCTTC	CASSLSVTSSYYEQFF
TRBD1	TRBV9	once	TRBJ2-1	TGTGCCAGCAGCAAACAGGGGAACGGGAACAATGAGCAGTTCTTC	CASSKQGNGNNEQFF
NA	TRBV5-1	NA	TRBJ2-7	TGCGCCAGCAGCTTGGGCGTTTACGACGAGCAGTACTTC	CASSLGVYDEQYF
TRBD2	TRBV11-2	NA	TRBJ2-1	TGTGCCAGCAGCCGCGCGGAGCGGGGGAATGAGCAGTTCTTC	CASSRAERGNEQFF
TRBD2	TRBV9	few	TRBJ2-3	TGTGCCAGCAGCGTTAGCGGGAGGGGCACAGATACGCAGTATTTT	CASSVSGRGTDTQYF
TRBD2	TRBV5-4	NA	TRBJ2-5	TGTGCCAGCCTACTCAGCGGGAGTGGAGAGACCCAGTACTTC	CASLLSGSGETQYF
NA	TRBV9	NA	TRBJ2-7	TGTGCCAGCAGCGCAAGCCCTCAGGGGACATCCTACGAGCAGTACTTC	CASSASPQGTSYEQYF
NA	TRBV14	NA	TRBJ1-5	TGTGCCAGCAGCCTAAGGGGGGGAAGCAATCAGCCCCAGCATTTT	CASSLRGGSNQPQHF
NA	TRBV5-1	once	TRBJ1-1	TGCGCCAGCAGCTTCGGGAGTGACACTGAAGCTTTCTTT	CASSFGSDTEAFF
TRBD2	TRBV4-1	NA	TRBJ2-1	TGCGCCAGCAGCCAAGTCTTGCGGGGGAGCTCCTACAATGAGCAGTTCTTC	CASSQVLRGSSYNEQFF
TRBD1	TRBV7-9	NA	TRBJ2-7	TGTGCCAGCAGCTTAGTCGACAGGGGACGCGCCTACGAGCAGTACTTC	CASSLVDRGRAYEQYF
TRBD2	TRBV29-1	NA	TRBJ2-7	TGCAGCGTTGAAGGGCTGACTAGCGGGACAACCTACGAGCAGTACTTC	CSVEGLTSGTTYEQYF
TRBD1	TRBV27	NA	TRBJ2-1	TGTGCCAGCAGCCCTGGGACAGGGAGTAGCAATGAGCAGTTCTTC	CASSPGTGSSNEQFF
NA	TRBV6-6	NA	TRBJ2-1	TGTGCCAGCAGTTACTTGTCGGCTAGCTCCTACAATGAGCAGTTCTTC	CASSYLSASSYNEQFF
TRBD1	TRBV29-1	NA	TRBJ2-7	TGCAGCGTTGAAGGGGGACAGGGGCCTTCCTACGAGCAGTACTTC	CSVEGGQGPSYEQYF
NA	TRBV27	NA	TRBJ2-5	TGTGCCAGCAGTATTACAGGAGAATGGGGGCAAGAGACCCAGTACTTC	CASSITGEWGQETQYF
TRBD1	TRBV9	NA	TRBJ1-2	TGTGCCAGCACACTGGACAGGGCAAGCGGCTACACCTTC	CASTLDRASGYTF
NA	TRBV29-1	NA	TRBJ1-1	TGCAGCGTTGACGGACTACAGGGTATCGGCACTGAAGCTTTCTTT	CSVDGLQGIGTEAFF